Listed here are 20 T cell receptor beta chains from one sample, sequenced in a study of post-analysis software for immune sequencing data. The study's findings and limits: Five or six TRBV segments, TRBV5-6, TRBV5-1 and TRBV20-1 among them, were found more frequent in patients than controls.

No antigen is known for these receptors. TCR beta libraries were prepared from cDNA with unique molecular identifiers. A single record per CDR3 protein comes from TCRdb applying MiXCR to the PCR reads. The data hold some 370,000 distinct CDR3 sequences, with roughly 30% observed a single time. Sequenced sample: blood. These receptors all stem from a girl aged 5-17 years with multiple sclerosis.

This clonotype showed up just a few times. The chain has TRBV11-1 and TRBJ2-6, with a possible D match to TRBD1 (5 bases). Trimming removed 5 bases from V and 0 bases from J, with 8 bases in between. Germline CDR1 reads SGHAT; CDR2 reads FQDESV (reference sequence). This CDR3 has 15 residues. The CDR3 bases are TGTGCCAGCAGCAAGACAGCCTCTGGGGCCAACGTCCTGACTTTC. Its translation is CASSKTASGANVLTF.

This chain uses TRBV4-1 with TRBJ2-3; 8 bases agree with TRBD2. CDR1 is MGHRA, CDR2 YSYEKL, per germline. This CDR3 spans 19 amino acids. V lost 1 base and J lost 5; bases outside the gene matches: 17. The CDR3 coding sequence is TGCGCCAGCAGCCAAGGCTCTGGGGCGGGGGGCCGATTGGGAGATACGCAGTATTTT. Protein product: CASSQGSGAGGRLGDTQYF.

The CDR3 loop is CASSQAMRETQYF. As DNA, the CDR3 is TGTGCCAGCAGCCAAGCTATGAGAGAGACCCAGTACTTC. The chain has TRBV3-1 and TRBJ2-5; no reliable D call. The V and J ends lost 1 base and 4 bases respectively, with 7 bases between them. CDR1 is LGHDT and CDR2 is YNNKEL in the germline V gene (reference sequence). This CDR3 spans 13 amino acids.

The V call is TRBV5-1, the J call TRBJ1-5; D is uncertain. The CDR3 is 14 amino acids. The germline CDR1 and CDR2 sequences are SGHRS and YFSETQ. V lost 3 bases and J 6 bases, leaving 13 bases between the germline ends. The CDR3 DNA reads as TGCGCCAGCAGCTCAGGAGTTGTGGGTCAGCCCCAGCATTTT. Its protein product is CASSSGVVGQPQHF.

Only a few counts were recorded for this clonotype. This CDR3 is CSVEDEMNTEAFF. In DNA, the CDR3 is TGCAGCGTTGAAGATGAAATGAACACTGAAGCTTTCTTT. The V gene is TRBV29-1, the J gene TRBJ1-1; D gene unclear. Trimming took 0 bases from V and 0 from J, leaving 5 bases between them. CDR1 and CDR2 from the germline V gene are SQVTM and ANQGSEA. The CDR3 contains 13 residues.

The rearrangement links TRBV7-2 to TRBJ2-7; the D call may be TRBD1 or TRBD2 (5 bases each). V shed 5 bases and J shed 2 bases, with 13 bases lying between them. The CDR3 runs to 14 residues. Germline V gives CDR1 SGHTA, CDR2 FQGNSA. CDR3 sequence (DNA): TGTGCCAGCAGCAGGGGACCGGACACCTACGAGCAGTACTTC. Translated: CASSRGPDTYEQYF.

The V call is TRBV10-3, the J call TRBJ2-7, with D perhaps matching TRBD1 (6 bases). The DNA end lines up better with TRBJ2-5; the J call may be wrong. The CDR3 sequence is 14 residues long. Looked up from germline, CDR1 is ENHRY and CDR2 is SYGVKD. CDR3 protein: CAISRDMAQETQYF. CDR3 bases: TGTGCCATCAGTCGGGACATGGCGCAGGAGACCCAGTACTTC.

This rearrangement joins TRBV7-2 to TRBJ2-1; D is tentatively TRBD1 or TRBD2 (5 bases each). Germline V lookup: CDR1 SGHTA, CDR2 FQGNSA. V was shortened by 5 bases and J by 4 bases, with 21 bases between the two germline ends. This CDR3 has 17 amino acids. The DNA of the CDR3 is TGTGCCAGCAGCGTATCAATCGAGTGGGGGTATTACAATGAGCAGTTCTTC. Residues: CASSVSIEWGYYNEQFF.

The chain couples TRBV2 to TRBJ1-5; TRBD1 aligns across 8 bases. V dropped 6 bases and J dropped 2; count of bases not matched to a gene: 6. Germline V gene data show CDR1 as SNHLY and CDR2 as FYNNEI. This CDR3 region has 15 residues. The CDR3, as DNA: TGTGCCAGCAGCCGACAGGGGACGGGCAATCAGCCCCAGCATTTT. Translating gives CASSRQGTGNQPQHF.

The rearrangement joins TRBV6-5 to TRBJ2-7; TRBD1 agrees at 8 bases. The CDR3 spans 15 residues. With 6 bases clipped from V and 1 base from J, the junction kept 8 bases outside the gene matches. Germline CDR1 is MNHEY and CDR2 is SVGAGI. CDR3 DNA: TGTGCCAGCAGAGGAGACAGGGGCACATCCTACGAGCAGTACTTC. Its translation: CASRGDRGTSYEQYF.

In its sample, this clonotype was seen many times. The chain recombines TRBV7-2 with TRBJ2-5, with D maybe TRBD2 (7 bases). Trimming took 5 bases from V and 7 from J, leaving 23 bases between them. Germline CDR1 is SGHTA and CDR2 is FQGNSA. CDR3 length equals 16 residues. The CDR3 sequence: CASSLGASQREGTQYF. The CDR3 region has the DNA TGTGCCAGCAGCCTGGGGGCTAGCCAGCGGGAAGGGACCCAGTACTTC.

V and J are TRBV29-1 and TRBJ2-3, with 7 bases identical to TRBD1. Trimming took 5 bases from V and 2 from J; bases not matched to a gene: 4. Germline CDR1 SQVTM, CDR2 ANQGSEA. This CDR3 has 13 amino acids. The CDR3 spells CSVRTGATDTQYF. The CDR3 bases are TGCAGCGTTCGTACAGGGGCCACAGATACGCAGTATTTT.

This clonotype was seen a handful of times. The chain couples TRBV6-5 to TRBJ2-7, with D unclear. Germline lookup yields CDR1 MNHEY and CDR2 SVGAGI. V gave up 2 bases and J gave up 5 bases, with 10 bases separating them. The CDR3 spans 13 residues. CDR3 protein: CASSYGYGHEQYF. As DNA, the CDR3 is TGTGCCAGCAGTTACGGGTATGGCCACGAGCAGTACTTC.

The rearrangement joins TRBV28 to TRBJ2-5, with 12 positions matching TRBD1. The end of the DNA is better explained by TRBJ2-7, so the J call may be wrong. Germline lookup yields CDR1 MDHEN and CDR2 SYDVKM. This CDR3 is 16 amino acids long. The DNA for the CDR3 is TGTGCCAGCACTTCTACGGGACAGGGGGCCCCCAACGAGCAGTACTTC. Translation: CASTSTGQGAPNEQYF.

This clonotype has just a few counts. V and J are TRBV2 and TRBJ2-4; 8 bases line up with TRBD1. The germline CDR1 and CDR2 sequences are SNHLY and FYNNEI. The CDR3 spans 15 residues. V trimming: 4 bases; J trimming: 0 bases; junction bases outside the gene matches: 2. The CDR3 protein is CASSGQGLAKNIQYF. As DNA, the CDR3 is TGTGCCAGCAGTGGACAGGGGCTAGCCAAAAACATTCAGTACTTC.

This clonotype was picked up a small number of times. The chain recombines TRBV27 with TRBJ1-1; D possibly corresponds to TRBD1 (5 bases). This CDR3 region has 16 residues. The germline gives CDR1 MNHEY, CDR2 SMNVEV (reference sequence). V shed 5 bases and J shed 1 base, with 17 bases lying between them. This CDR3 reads CASSPAQTGKNTEAFF. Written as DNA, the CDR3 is TGTGCCAGCAGTCCCGCCCAAACAGGAAAGAACACTGAAGCTTTCTTT.

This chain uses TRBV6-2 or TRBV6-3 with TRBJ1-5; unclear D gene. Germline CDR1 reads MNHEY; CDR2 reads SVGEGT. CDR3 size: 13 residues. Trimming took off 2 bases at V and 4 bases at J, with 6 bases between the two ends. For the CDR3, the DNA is TGTGCCAGCAGTTACGAGTCGAATCAGCCCCAGCATTTT. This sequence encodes CASSYESNQPQHF.

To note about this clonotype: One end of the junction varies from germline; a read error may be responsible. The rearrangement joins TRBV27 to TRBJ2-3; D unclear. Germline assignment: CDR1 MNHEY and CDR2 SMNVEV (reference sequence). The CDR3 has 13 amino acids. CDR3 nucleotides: TGTACCAGCAGTGCGACCGTAGGCGATACGCAGTATTTT. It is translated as CTSSATVGDTQYF.

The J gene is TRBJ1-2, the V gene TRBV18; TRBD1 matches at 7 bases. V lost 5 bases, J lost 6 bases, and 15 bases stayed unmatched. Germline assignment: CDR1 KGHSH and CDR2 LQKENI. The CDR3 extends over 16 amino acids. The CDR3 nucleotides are TGTGCCAGCTCAACGGGGATACATACAGGGGCGGATGGCTACACCTTC. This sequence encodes CASSTGIHTGADGYTF.

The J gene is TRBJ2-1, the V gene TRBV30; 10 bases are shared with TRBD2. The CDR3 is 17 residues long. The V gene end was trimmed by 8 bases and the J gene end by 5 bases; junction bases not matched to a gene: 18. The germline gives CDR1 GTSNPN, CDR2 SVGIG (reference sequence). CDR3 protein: CAHSWVSGGAGHNEQFF. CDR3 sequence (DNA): TGTGCCCACTCGTGGGTGAGCGGGGGGGCCGGACACAATGAGCAGTTCTTC.